A single TCR beta chain is shown here with its context. The antigen remains undetermined. Libraries were prepared by immunoSEQ multiplex PCR; TCRdb keeps only in-frame clonotypes and omits some of them. Of 61,000 or so clones in the sample, around 80% were seen once. This sample was included in a study of T cells in tumors after PD-1 blockade. Study-wide context: Each patient got pembrolizumab 200 mg every 3 weeks or cemiplimab 350 mg every 2 weeks. Study findings and constraints: Some novel exhausted tumor clones appeared in pre-treatment blood, suggesting peripheral recruitment.

The receptor was isolated from a human donor with basal cell carcinoma. The sequenced sample was PBMCs, obtained before anti-PD-1 treatment.

CDR3 nucleotide sequence: TGTGCCAGCAGCCCGGGAGCCACGAGCGGGGGGGCCGGGTCCTACAATGAGCAGTTCTTC. Protein sequence: CASSPGATSGGAGSYNEQFF. The V and J genes are TRBV5-4 and TRBJ2-1; 10 bases match TRBD2. The J segment lost 1 base and the V segment lost 4 bases, leaving 17 bases of the junction unmatched. The CDR3 sequence is 20 residues long. Germline V lookup: CDR1 SGHNT, CDR2 YYREEE (reference sequence).